Below are 11 T cell receptor beta chains sequenced from a single sample in a study of naive and memory T cell subsets. Both TRBC1 and TRBC2 were covered by a beta constant-region primer of two equimolar oligonucleotides. Each CDR3 protein is one row after TCRdb ran MiXCR on the UMI-ligation and nested PCR reads. Among roughly 21,000 distinct CDR3 sequences listed, more than 9.5% were seen once. Input material: central memory CD8+ T cells from blood. All receptors come from a human donor in good health.

The chain is built from TRBV6-2 or TRBV6-3 and TRBJ2-1; D is perhaps TRBD2 (6 bases). CDR1 and CDR2 (germline): MNHEY, SVGEGT. V was shortened by 0 bases and J by 7 bases, with 10 bases between the two germline ends. This CDR3 contains 14 residues. This CDR3 reads CASSYSRETNEQFF. CDR3 in DNA: TGTGCCAGCAGTTACTCGCGGGAAACGAATGAGCAGTTCTTC.

V is TRBV28 and J is TRBJ2-2; tentative D call: TRBD1 (6 bases). V lost 4 bases and J lost 0, with 12 bases in between. CDR3 size: 16 residues. CDR1 MDHEN and CDR2 SYDVKM come from the germline V gene. DNA for the CDR3: TGTGCCAGCAGTTGGTTTCGGACAGCGAACACCGGGGAGCTGTTTTTT. Translation: CASSWFRTANTGELFF. Full variable domain (rest looked up from reference TRBV28 and TRBJ2-2): DVKVTQSSRYLVKRTGEKVFLECVQDMDHENMFWYRQDPGLGLRLIYFSYDVKMKEKGDIPEGYSVSREKKERFSLILESASTNQTSMYLCASSWFRTANTGELFFGEGSRLTVL.

The chain couples TRBV11-2 to TRBJ2-7; 7 bases agree with TRBD1. V lost 5 bases and J lost 3; bases outside the gene matches: 7. CDR1 is SGHAT and CDR2 is FQNNGV in the germline V gene. The CDR3 spans 14 residues. This CDR3 is CASSIRDRHYEQYF. The CDR3 DNA reads TGTGCCAGCAGCATCCGGGACAGACACTACGAGCAGTACTTC.

This clonotype was observed at least ten times. The V gene is TRBV7-8, the J gene TRBJ1-5; D is unresolved. Germline assignment: CDR1 SGHVS and CDR2 FQNEAQ. V was cut by 0 bases and J by 5 bases, with 5 bases left in between. The CDR3 is made up of 13 amino acids. The CDR3 protein is CASSLATYQPQHF. CDR3 in DNA: TGTGCCAGCAGCTTAGCAACCTATCAGCCCCAGCATTTT.

The chain joins TRBV11-2 to TRBJ2-1, with TRBD2 matching over 11 bases. CDR1 and CDR2 from the germline V gene are SGHAT and FQNNGV. This CDR3 has 15 residues. The V and J ends lost 10 bases and 6 bases, in that order; junction bases with no gene match: 11. The CDR3 loop reads CATTVGTSGLNEQFF. The CDR3, as DNA: TGTGCCACTACCGTAGGGACTAGCGGCCTCAATGAGCAGTTCTTC.

This clonotype was found many times. The chain has TRBV29-1 and TRBJ1-2; 9 positions match TRBD1. CDR3 size: 14 residues. The V gene end was trimmed by 8 bases and the J gene end by 6 bases; junction bases not matched to a gene: 13. Germline V lookup: CDR1 SQVTM, CDR2 ANQGSEA. CDR3 loop: CSIGPNRGLDGYTF. DNA for the CDR3: TGCAGCATCGGCCCCAACAGGGGGCTGGATGGCTACACCTTC.

The chain is built from TRBV24-1 and TRBJ2-1; D is unresolved. V was pared by 2 bases and J by 3 bases, with 16 bases between. This CDR3 is built from 17 residues. In germline, CDR1 is KGHDR, CDR2 SFDVKD. CDR3 protein: CATSDSPHMAFYNEQFF. Here the CDR3 DNA reads TGTGCCACCAGTGATTCCCCGCACATGGCGTTCTACAATGAGCAGTTCTTC.

This clonotype appeared a few times. The J gene is TRBJ1-1, the V gene TRBV20-1, with a possible D match to TRBD1 (5 bases). The CDR3 sequence is 12 residues long. CDR1 is DFQATT, CDR2 SNEGSKA, per germline (reference sequence). The V gene lost 2 bases and the J gene lost 3 bases, with 7 bases spanning the gap. The CDR3 loop is CSARLRDTEAFF. Here the CDR3 DNA reads TGCAGTGCTAGACTCAGGGACACTGAAGCTTTCTTT.

This rearrangement joins TRBV10-3 to TRBJ2-1; D is perhaps TRBD2 (6 bases). V was trimmed by 2 bases and J by 8 bases, leaving 7 bases between them. Per germline, CDR1 ENHRY and CDR2 SYGVKD. The CDR3 has 12 residues. This CDR3 reads CAISEGLYEQFF. The CDR3 DNA sequence: TGTGCCATCAGTGAGGGACTATATGAGCAGTTCTTC.

This rearrangement joins TRBV6-5 to TRBJ1-2; tentative D call: TRBD1 (6 bases). From germline, CDR1 is MNHEY and CDR2 SVGAGI. The V end was cut by 0 bases, the J end by 2 bases, with 10 bases between. This CDR3 is 15 amino acids long. The CDR3 protein is CASSYSGQMNYGYTF. CDR3 DNA: TGTGCCAGCAGTTACTCCGGACAGATGAACTATGGCTACACCTTC.

This clonotype was recorded a few times. The genes are TRBV7-2 and TRBJ2-3; no clear D gene. Germline CDR1 and CDR2: SGHTA and FQGNSA. The germline V and J ends were trimmed by 5 bases and 2 bases, with 20 bases remaining between them. This CDR3 spans 17 amino acids. CDR3 in amino acids: CASSEGLVKSPTDTQYF. The CDR3 coding sequence is TGTGCCAGCAGCGAAGGCCTCGTAAAATCCCCCACAGATACGCAGTATTTT.